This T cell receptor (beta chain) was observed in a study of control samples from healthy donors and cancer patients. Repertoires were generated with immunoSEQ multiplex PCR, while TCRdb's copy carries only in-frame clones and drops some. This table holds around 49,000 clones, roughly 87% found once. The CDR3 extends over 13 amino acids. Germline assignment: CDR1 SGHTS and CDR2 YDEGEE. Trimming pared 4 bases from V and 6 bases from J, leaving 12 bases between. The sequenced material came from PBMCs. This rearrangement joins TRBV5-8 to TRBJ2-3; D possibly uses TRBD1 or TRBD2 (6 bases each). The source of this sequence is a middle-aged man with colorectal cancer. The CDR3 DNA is TGTGCCAGCAGCGCGGGACATTCCGATACGCAGTATTTT. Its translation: CASSAGHSDTQYF.